A single sample gave rise to the 20 T cell receptor beta chains below, sequenced in a study of T cells in Graves' hyperthyroidism and ophthalmopathy. TCR beta CDR3 regions were amplified from RNA transcripts. The primer set for the first-round RT-PCR of the TCR CDR3 was HTBI. TCRdb reanalysed the multiplex PCR reads using MiXCR and keeps one entry per CDR3 protein. The profile shows about 360,000 distinct CDR3 sequences, roughly 25% of them singletons. The sequenced sample consisted of blood. The receptors derive from a man aged 45-60 years with Graves' hyperthyroidism.

This clonotype was seen repeatedly, ten times or more. J is TRBJ2-1 and V is TRBV20-1; perhaps TRBD2 as D (5 bases). This CDR3 is 14 amino acids long. Deletions cut 6 bases from V and 3 bases from J, with 15 bases between. Germline V gives CDR1 DFQATT, CDR2 SNEGSKA (reference sequence). The CDR3 here is CSAPLGGYYNEQFF. CDR3 nucleotide sequence: TGCAGTGCCCCCCTGGGCGGGTACTACAATGAGCAGTTCTTC.

The table lists this clonotype with a few counts. CDR3 sequence: CASSHGLQQETQYF. The DNA of the CDR3 is TGTGCCAGCAGCCACGGACTCCAACAAGAGACCCAGTACTTC. The chain employs TRBV12-3 or TRBV12-4 and TRBJ2-5, with a weak D call TRBD2 (5 bases). Trimming left V 6 bases short and J 2 bases short, with 13 bases between. The CDR3 loop spans 14 amino acids.

The rearrangement uses TRBV4-2 and TRBJ1-1; D is undetermined. The CDR3 is 14 amino acids. Germline assignment: CDR1 LGHNA and CDR2 YNFKEQ. V was trimmed by 0 bases and J by 1 base, leaving 6 bases between them. CDR3 in amino acids: CASSQDPSNTEAFF. In DNA form, the CDR3 reads TGTGCCAGCAGCCAAGATCCTTCGAACACTGAAGCTTTCTTT.

This clonotype was found once. V gene TRBV24-1 combines with J gene TRBJ2-7, with no clear D. The CDR3 is 13 amino acids. V shed 3 bases and J shed 3 bases, with 8 bases lying between them. In germline, CDR1 is KGHDR, CDR2 SFDVKD. In DNA, the CDR3 is TGTGCCACCAGTGATGCAGGCAGCTACGAGCAGTACTTC. Its translation: CATSDAGSYEQYF.

Ten or more counts support this clonotype. This rearrangement joins TRBV20-1 to TRBJ1-1, with a tentative D call TRBD1 (5 bases). From germline, CDR1 is DFQATT and CDR2 SNEGSKA (reference sequence). This CDR3 contains 13 residues. The CDR3 DNA reads TGCAGCGCAGAACAACAGGCGAACACTGAAGCTTTCTTT. It yields the protein CSAEQQANTEAFF.

This chain connects TRBV5-1 to TRBJ1-3; D gene unclear. From germline, CDR1 is SGHRS and CDR2 YFSETQ. Trimming took off 9 bases at V and 2 bases at J, with 6 bases between the two ends. This CDR3 spans 11 amino acids. CDR3 nucleotide sequence: TGCGCCAAGCCGGCTGGAAACACCATATATTTT. It is translated as CAKPAGNTIYF.

The V gene is TRBV29-1, the J gene TRBJ2-1; 10 positions agree with TRBD2. There are 16 residues in the CDR3. V was clipped by 7 bases and J by 2 bases; unmatched bases: 11. Germline lookup yields CDR1 SQVTM and CDR2 ANQGSEA. The CDR3 nucleotides read TGCAGCGCCCTATCTGCTCTAGCGGGAGCCTACAATGAGCAGTTCTTC. Its translation: CSALSALAGAYNEQFF.

This clonotype turned up a few times. This CDR3 is CASSMTSGQTSTDTQYF. CDR3 DNA sequence: TGTGCCAGTAGTATGACTAGCGGGCAAACTAGCACAGATACGCAGTATTTT. The rearrangement joins TRBV19 to TRBJ2-3, with 10 bases matching TRBD2. The CDR3 totals 17 residues. The germline CDR1 and CDR2 sequences are LNHDA and SQIVND (reference sequence). V was clipped by 3 bases and J by 0 bases; unmatched bases: 6.

This chain connects TRBV7-3 to TRBJ2-1; 9 bases are a match to TRBD2. Germline V gene sequence: CDR1 SGHTA, CDR2 FQGTGA. Trimming cost V 0 bases and J 3 bases; bases outside gene matches: 6. There are 17 residues in the CDR3. The CDR3 DNA reads as TGTGCCAGCAGCTTAACGTTGACTAGCGGATTCTACAATGAGCAGTTCTTC. This translates into CASSLTLTSGFYNEQFF. The full variable domain, with the rest looked up from reference TRBV7-3 and TRBJ2-1, is GAGVSQTPSNKVTEKGKYVELRCDPISGHTALYWYRQSLGQGPEFLIYFQGTGAADDSGLPNDRFFAVRPEGSVSTLKIQRTERGDSAVYLCASSLTLTSGFYNEQFFGPGTRLTVL.

The rearrangement links TRBV27 to TRBJ1-2; 11 bases are a match to TRBD1. The CDR3 is made up of 13 amino acids. With 5 bases clipped from V and 8 bases from J, the junction kept 4 bases outside the gene matches. Germline-derived CDR1 and CDR2 are MNHEY and SMNVEV (reference sequence). The CDR3 nucleotides read TGTGCCAGCAGTCGGGACAGGGGGGAAGGCTACACCTTC. It encodes CASSRDRGEGYTF.

This clonotype came up many times. This chain joins TRBV2 and TRBJ2-1; TRBD2 agrees at 8 bases. There are 14 residues in the CDR3. J gave up 8 bases and V 6 bases, and 9 bases lay outside the gene matches. Germline V gene data show CDR1 as SNHLY and CDR2 as FYNNEI. CDR3 DNA sequence: TGTGCCAGCAGGGGGACTAGGGGGATCGATGAGCAGTTCTTC. This codes for CASRGTRGIDEQFF.

The sample holds many counts of this clonotype. The genes are TRBV5-1 and TRBJ2-7; TRBD2 agrees at 11 bases. CDR3 size: 15 residues. Germline V CDR1 and CDR2: SGHRS, YFSETQ. V lost 4 bases to trimming and J lost 3 bases; unmatched junction nucleotides: 6. Here the CDR3 reads CASSLGTSGNYEQYF. The CDR3 coding sequence is TGCGCCAGCAGCCTTGGGACTAGCGGAAACTACGAGCAGTACTTC.

The CDR3 sequence: CASSGDSSQRPQYF. The CDR3 DNA reads TGCGCCAGCAGCGGGGACAGTAGCCAAAGGCCCCAGTACTTC. The V and J genes are TRBV5-1 and TRBJ2-5, with 7 bases identical to TRBD1. From germline, CDR1 is SGHRS and CDR2 YFSETQ. CDR3 length: 14 amino acids. The V segment lost 4 bases and the J segment 9 bases; nucleotides outside the gene matches: 12. The whole variable domain, filled in from reference TRBV5-1 and TRBJ2-5, reads KAGVTQTPRYLIKTRGQQVTLSCSPISGHRSVSWYQQTPGQGLQFLFEYFSETQRNKGNFPGRFSGRQFSNSRSEMNVSTLELGDSALYLCASSGDSSQRPQYFGPGTRLLVL.

The J gene is TRBJ2-3, the V gene TRBV12-5, with 13 bases fitting TRBD2. The CDR3 is 16 residues long. V trimming: 3 bases; J trimming: 3 bases; junction bases outside the gene matches: 3. Germline CDR1 and CDR2: LGHNT and FRNRAP. The CDR3 nucleotides are TGTGCTAGTGGTTTCGGACTAGCGGGAGCGACAGATACGCAGTATTTT. This translates into CASGFGLAGATDTQYF.

This clonotype came up many times. The V call is TRBV18, the J call TRBJ2-7; TRBD1 is a possible D gene (6 bases). The CDR3 length is 14 residues. Germline V gene data show CDR1 as KGHSH and CDR2 as LQKENI. V lost 5 bases, J lost 2 bases, and 13 bases lay in between. Here the CDR3 DNA reads TGTGCCAGCTCATCCGGTACAGGGCCCTACGAGCAGTACTTC. Its translation: CASSSGTGPYEQYF.

J is TRBJ1-1 and V is TRBV6-1, with D perhaps TRBD1 (6 bases). V gave up 3 bases and J gave up 6 bases, with 14 bases separating them. The germline gives CDR1 MNHNS, CDR2 SASEGT. The CDR3 is made up of 14 amino acids. The DNA for the CDR3 is TGTGCCAGCAGTGAGTGGGGGGCTAAGGCTGAAGCTTTCTTT. It is translated as CASSEWGAKAEAFF.

This clonotype appeared a few times. V and J are TRBV27 and TRBJ2-5; D perhaps matches TRBD1 (5 bases). The CDR3 has 13 amino acids. Per germline, CDR1 MNHEY and CDR2 SMNVEV (reference sequence). The ends were cut back, 4 bases at V and 4 bases at J, with 10 bases in the middle. DNA for the CDR3: TGTGCCAGCAGTTCGCTAGGGGCAGAGACCCAGTACTTC. Translating it yields CASSSLGAETQYF.

This chain connects TRBV6-2 or TRBV6-3 to TRBJ2-7; 13 nucleotides agree with TRBD2. CDR1 and CDR2 from the germline V gene are MNHEY and SVGEGT. This CDR3 region has 15 residues. J gave up 3 bases and V 6 bases, and 5 bases lay outside the gene matches. The CDR3 nucleotides read TGTGCCAGCAGAGGGACTAGCGGGACTTTCTACGAGCAGTACTTC. Translated, it gives CASRGTSGTFYEQYF.

This clonotype appeared a few times. The genes are TRBV5-1 and TRBJ2-1; D call uncertain. CDR3 length equals 16 residues. V was trimmed by 0 bases and J by 4 bases, leaving 14 bases between them. CDR1 SGHRS and CDR2 YFSETQ come from the germline V gene. As DNA, the CDR3 is TGCGCCAGCAGCTTGGCCGTAGGTCCCATATACAATGAGCAGTTCTTC. This codes for CASSLAVGPIYNEQFF.

The sample holds many counts of this clonotype. The genes are TRBV27 and TRBJ2-1; 9 positions match TRBD2. The CDR3 consists of 15 residues. The V and J ends lost 6 bases and 2 bases, in that order; junction bases with no gene match: 5. Germline CDR1 reads MNHEY; CDR2 reads SMNVEV (reference sequence). The CDR3 reads CASRPGLATYNEQFF. The CDR3 DNA follows: TGTGCCAGCAGGCCAGGACTAGCGACCTACAATGAGCAGTTCTTC.